The source of this T cell receptor beta chain is a study of cytotoxic CD8 clonotypes in ibrutinib-treated CLL. Study background: There were, on average, roughly 260,000 productive templates and 94,082 productive rearrangements per sample.

Notes on the study in general: Public clonotypes were seen rarely and were contracted or stable on treatment. Elevated clonality accompanied ibrutinib response, with a return toward baseline values at progression.

Data came from immunoSEQ multiplex PCR; TCRdb stores just in-frame clones and leaves some out. Of roughly 70,000 clones in the sample, approximately 80% were seen once. CDR1 and CDR2 from the germline V gene are LNHDA and SQIVND (reference sequence). V lost 8 bases and J 4 bases, leaving 15 bases between the germline ends. The CDR3 contains 14 residues. Concerning this clone itself: The antigen remains unidentified.

The sequencing used PBMCs, collected at disease progression, from a patient treated with ibrutinib. The rearrangement links TRBV19 to TRBJ1-5, with TRBD1 as a possible D gene (5 bases). This TCR was recovered from a human donor with chronic lymphocytic leukemia. The CDR3 region is CASRPGGWNQPQHF. The CDR3 nucleotides are TGTGCCAGTCGCCCGGGGGGATGGAATCAGCCCCAGCATTTT.